The sequence of this T cell receptor (beta chain) was determined in a study of shared T cell receptors in the human thymus. The CDR3 spans 16 residues. The J segment lost 3 bases and the V segment lost 2 bases, leaving 7 bases of the junction unmatched. CDR1 and CDR2 (germline): MDHEN, SYDVKM. Assay used: immunoSEQ multiplex PCR; TCRdb lists only in-frame clones, some missing. The table has about 660,000 clones, roughly 88% seen once. These data were also filed under a second study, of human thymus T cells. That source reports: Corrective surgery for congenital heart defects was being performed on the healthy Finnish infants who were the donors. Thymus tissue for the work was resected from patients undergoing corrective heart surgery. It looked as if thymic and blood repertoires used V and J genes in a biased way. Related research reported highly overlapping thymic repertoires among unrelated individuals.

This chain links TRBV28 with TRBJ2-7; TRBD1 matches at 10 bases. Sequencing was carried out using thymocytes. This clonotype was obtained from a boy under two years old with a congenital heart defect. For the CDR3, the DNA is TGTGCCAGCAGTTTACGTTTCCGGACAGGGGGCTACGAGCAGTACTTC. The encoded protein is CASSLRFRTGGYEQYF.